These 27 T cell receptor beta chains share one sample of origin, sequenced in a study of blood T cell repertoires in COVID-19 (TCRdb year 2020). The receptor library was made with the immunoSEQ multiplex PCR assay. Here the immuneACCESS table is served through TCRdb, limited to in-frame sequences with V and J called. Missing clones are a known gap in these copies; in checked studies unresolved V genes cover under half, and the rest lacks a known reason. This sample holds over 85,000 clones; approximately 85% were observed only once. Jointly, the top ten make up 12% of the sample. Source material: peripheral blood. All receptors derive from a human donor in a cohort sampled during active COVID-19.

The chain recombines TRBV27 with TRBJ2-1; 10 bases fit TRBD1. CDR3 length: 16 residues. Trimming removed 2 bases from V and 2 bases from J; junction bases left unmatched: 3. Germline CDR1 MNHEY, CDR2 SMNVEV (reference sequence). The CDR3 sequence: CASSLGGTGAYNEQFF. As DNA, the CDR3 is TGTGCCAGCAGTTTAGGGGGGACAGGGGCCTACAATGAGCAGTTCTTC.

V usage is TRBV4-1 and J usage is TRBJ1-2; no firm D call. Between the trimmed V and J ends, which lost 0 bases and 3 bases, there was a span of 5 bases. Germline V gene lookup returns CDR1 MGHRA and CDR2 YSYEKL. The CDR3 loop spans 13 amino acids. The CDR3 nucleotides are TGCGCCAGCAGCCAAGAACCAGACTATGGCTACACCTTC. It encodes CASSQEPDYGYTF.

The chain joins TRBV6-1 to TRBJ2-1; TRBD2 matches at 14 bases. The J segment lost 5 bases and the V segment lost 4 bases, leaving 7 bases of the junction unmatched. The germline CDR1 and CDR2 sequences are MNHNS and SASEGT. The CDR3 is 17 amino acids. CDR3 residues: CASSAGLAGGHDNEQFF. The CDR3 DNA reads TGTGCCAGCAGTGCCGGACTAGCGGGGGGCCACGACAATGAGCAGTTCTTC.

The CDR3 DNA sequence: TGTGCCAGCAGCTTGCAAGCGGGAGTATCGGATACGCAGTATTTT. Translation: CASSLQAGVSDTQYF. The chain employs TRBV7-3 and TRBJ2-3; TRBD2 matches at 8 bases. The ends lost 3 bases at V and 6 bases at J; junction bases unmatched: 8. Germline values: CDR1 SGHTA, CDR2 FQGTGA. CDR3 length: 15 amino acids.

The V gene is TRBV5-4, the J gene TRBJ2-2; 14 bases align to TRBD2. Germline V gene sequence: CDR1 SGHNT, CDR2 YYREEE (reference sequence). The CDR3 is 16 amino acids. The V segment lost 3 bases and the J segment 5 bases; nucleotides outside the gene matches: 3. The DNA for the CDR3 is TGTGCCAGCAGCTCGGGACTAGCGGGAGCGACCGGGGAGCTGTTTTTT. Amino acid sequence: CASSSGLAGATGELFF.

The chain employs TRBV6-5 and TRBJ2-7, with a possible D match to TRBD2 (5 bases). The V end lost 6 bases, the J end lost 6 bases, and 9 bases lay between the germline ends. This CDR3 spans 11 amino acids. Germline CDR1 and CDR2: MNHEY and SVGAGI. This chain's CDR3 is CASRVSGEQYF. CDR3 DNA: TGTGCCAGCAGGGTCAGCGGCGAGCAGTACTTC.

This sequence joins TRBV24-1 and TRBJ2-1, with TRBD1 matching 10 bases. The CDR3 is 15 amino acids. V gave up 7 bases and J gave up 2 bases; unmatched junction bases: 4. Germline-derived CDR1 and CDR2 are KGHDR and SFDVKD. CDR3 bases: TGTGCCACCAGCGAAGGACAGGGGGCCTACAATGAGCAGTTCTTC. It yields the protein CATSEGQGAYNEQFF.

This clone was seen only once. This sequence joins TRBV6-5 and TRBJ1-1, with a tentative D call TRBD1 (6 bases). V was trimmed by 6 bases and J by 4 bases, leaving 12 bases between them. Germline values: CDR1 MNHEY, CDR2 SVGAGI. The CDR3 extends over 13 amino acids. CDR3 nucleotides: TGTGCCAGCAGACAAGGGGGTCGCACTGAAGCTTTCTTT. It yields the protein CASRQGGRTEAFF.

The rearrangement joins TRBV30 to TRBJ1-5; unclear D gene. Between the trimmed V and J ends, which lost 2 bases and 5 bases, there was a span of 13 bases. Per the germline V gene, CDR1 is GTSNPN and CDR2 is SVGIG (reference sequence). This CDR3 has 14 amino acids. The CDR3 nucleotides read TGTGCCTGGAGTAGGGCGGGGTTTTATCAGCCCCAGCATTTT. Its protein is CAWSRAGFYQPQHF.

Only a few counts were recorded for this clone. The gene calls are TRBV6-6 and TRBJ1-2; D possibly corresponds to TRBD1 (6 bases). V was pared by 2 bases and J by 8 bases, with 9 bases between. Germline V gives CDR1 MNHNY, CDR2 SVGAGI (reference sequence). The CDR3 is made up of 12 amino acids. The CDR3 reads CASSYDRWGYTF. For the CDR3, the DNA is TGTGCCAGCAGTTACGACAGGTGGGGCTACACCTTC.

The sample holds a few counts of this clone. V usage is TRBV6-2 or TRBV6-3 and J usage is TRBJ1-1, with a possible D match to TRBD1 (5 bases). The germline CDR1 and CDR2 sequences are MNHEY and SVGEGT. This CDR3 spans 14 amino acids. Trimming pared 4 bases from V and 4 bases from J, leaving 13 bases between. The CDR3 DNA follows: TGTGCCAGCAGTTCCAGGGTAACAGGCACTGAAGCTTTCTTT. As protein: CASSSRVTGTEAFF.

V usage is TRBV30 and J usage is TRBJ1-2; D call uncertain. V was cut by 3 bases and J by 8 bases, with 10 bases left in between. Per the germline V gene, CDR1 is GTSNPN and CDR2 is SVGIG (reference sequence). This CDR3 has 11 residues. The CDR3 region has the DNA TGTGCCTGGAGCAAGGAGGGCGGCTACACCTTC. Translation gives CAWSKEGGYTF.

V is TRBV7-8 and J is TRBJ2-1, with TRBD2 matching over 11 bases. With V trimmed by 5 bases and J by 7 bases, 10 bases remained unmatched. Germline assignment: CDR1 SGHVS and CDR2 FQNEAQ. This CDR3 comprises 16 residues. CDR3 protein: CASSVKGTSGENEQFF. CDR3 bases: TGTGCCAGCAGCGTCAAAGGGACTAGCGGAGAAAATGAGCAGTTCTTC.

The gene calls are TRBV4-3 and TRBJ1-4; no clear D. V lost 0 bases, J lost 6 bases, and 8 bases lay in between. Germline CDR1 LGHNA, CDR2 YSLEER. This CDR3 comprises 14 residues. This CDR3 reads CASSQESRYEKLFF. The DNA for the CDR3 is TGCGCCAGCAGCCAAGAATCGCGGTATGAAAAACTGTTTTTT.

This chain joins TRBV19 and TRBJ2-1; 11 nucleotides line up with TRBD2. The length of the CDR3 is 14 residues. Germline lookup yields CDR1 LNHDA and CDR2 SQIVND (reference sequence). The V and J ends lost 4 bases and 15 bases, in that order; junction bases with no gene match: 11. CDR3 sequence reads: CASSTVSGRAGGFF. In DNA, the CDR3 is TGTGCCAGTAGTACCGTTAGCGGGAGGGCCGGGGGGTTCTTC.

The CDR3 reads CASSIAGGVVQPQHF. The CDR3 nucleotides read TGTGCCAGTAGTATAGCTGGAGGGGTTGTACAGCCCCAGCATTTT. The chain is built from TRBV19 and TRBJ1-5; tentative D call: TRBD1 (5 bases). This CDR3 has 15 amino acids. V gave up 1 base and J gave up 7 bases, with 14 bases separating them. In germline, CDR1 is LNHDA, CDR2 SQIVND (reference sequence).

This clone appeared many times. J is TRBJ2-2 and V is TRBV5-1, with D perhaps matching TRBD1 (6 bases). Per the germline V gene, CDR1 is SGHRS and CDR2 is YFSETQ. This CDR3 region has 13 residues. V lost 3 bases, J lost 6 bases, and 9 bases lay in between. This chain's CDR3 is CASSYGQPGELFF. CDR3 nucleotide sequence: TGCGCCAGCAGCTACGGACAGCCCGGGGAGCTGTTTTTT.

This clone was recorded only once. V usage is TRBV30 and J usage is TRBJ2-1; 8 bases are shared with TRBD2. Germline CDR1 GTSNPN, CDR2 SVGIG (reference sequence). The ends lost 5 bases at V and 4 bases at J; junction bases unmatched: 13. The length of the CDR3 is 16 residues. Written as DNA, the CDR3 is TGTGCCTGGGGGGGACTAGAAGGGCCTTTGTACAATGAGCAGTTCTTC. Protein sequence: CAWGGLEGPLYNEQFF.

This clone was seen a single time. This chain uses TRBV27 with TRBJ2-7, with TRBD2 as a possible D gene (6 bases). The V end lost 3 bases, the J end lost 7 bases, and 16 bases lay between the germline ends. CDR3 length: 14 residues. The germline CDR1 and CDR2 sequences are MNHEY and SMNVEV (reference sequence). The CDR3 coding sequence is TGTGCCAGCAGTTTCGACAGACTCGCGGGGGAGCAGTACTTC. Translating it yields CASSFDRLAGEQYF.

This chain joins TRBV5-6 and TRBJ1-1; D is uncertain. The CDR3 loop spans 15 amino acids. The germline V gene encodes CDR1 SGHDT and CDR2 YYEEEE. The ends were cut back, 2 bases at V and 1 base at J, with 12 bases in the middle. CDR3 in DNA: TGTGCCAGCAGCTTTACCCCGACATCGAACACTGAAGCTTTCTTT. It yields the protein CASSFTPTSNTEAFF.

This clone appeared once. The CDR3 loop reads CASSPFQLAGGEQFF. The CDR3 region has the DNA TGTGCCAGCAGCCCATTCCAGCTAGCGGGGGGAGAGCAGTTCTTC. V is TRBV7-2 and J is TRBJ2-1; 11 bases agree with TRBD2. CDR1 and CDR2 from the germline V gene are SGHTA and FQGNSA. The CDR3 has 15 amino acids. V trimming: 5 bases; J trimming: 10 bases; junction bases outside the gene matches: 10.

The gene calls are TRBV11-2 and TRBJ2-1; TRBD2 aligns across 9 bases. The CDR3 has 13 residues. Germline assignment: CDR1 SGHAT and CDR2 FQNNGV. Losses at the gene ends were 0 bases for V and 13 bases for J; bases not matched to a gene: 4. The CDR3 sequence is CASSLELAGLQFF. CDR3 DNA sequence: TGTGCCAGCAGCTTAGAACTAGCGGGTCTTCAGTTCTTC.

The chain joins TRBV7-2 to TRBJ1-2; 9 nucleotides line up with TRBD1. The CDR3 is 15 amino acids. The V segment lost 0 bases and the J segment 8 bases; nucleotides outside the gene matches: 7. CDR1 and CDR2 from the germline V gene are SGHTA and FQGNSA. CDR3 nucleotide sequence: TGTGCCAGCAGCTTAGCGTTCGGACAGGGGATGGGCTACACCTTC. Protein: CASSLAFGQGMGYTF. Based on the CDR3 plus reference TRBV7-2 and TRBJ1-2, the full variable domain is GAGVSQSPSNKVTEKGKDVELRCDPISGHTALYWYRQSLGQGLEFLIYFQGNSAPDKSGLPSDRFSAERTGGSVSTLTIQRTQQEDSAVYLCASSLAFGQGMGYTFGSGTRLTVV.

This clone was found a few times. The rearrangement joins TRBV3-1 (or the pseudogene TRBV3-2) to TRBJ2-1; no clear D. The CDR3 is 15 residues long. Deletions cut 4 bases from V and 5 bases from J, with 15 bases between. CDR1 and CDR2 (germline): LGHDT, YNNKEL (reference sequence). Written as DNA, the CDR3 is TGTGCCAGCAGCCCCTCGGCAGCGCCCGACAATGAGCAGTTCTTC. It specifies CASSPSAAPDNEQFF.

This clone was seen only once. Here the CDR3 DNA reads TGTGCCAGCAGCTCGGGGAGGGGAAATAGCAATCAGCCCCAGCATTTT. Residues: CASSSGRGNSNQPQHF. The rearrangement joins TRBV7-9 to TRBJ1-5; possibly TRBD1 for D (5 bases). This CDR3 spans 16 amino acids. The ends were cut back, 4 bases at V and 0 bases at J, with 13 bases in the middle. From germline, CDR1 is SEHNR and CDR2 FQNEAQ (reference sequence).

The chain has TRBV19 and TRBJ2-2; possibly TRBD1 for D (5 bases). CDR1 is LNHDA and CDR2 is SQIVND in the germline V gene (reference sequence). This CDR3 comprises 15 residues. Trimming left V 3 bases short and J 2 bases short, with 10 bases between. CDR3: CASSISRVNTGELFF. CDR3 sequence (DNA): TGTGCCAGTAGTATTTCCAGGGTCAACACCGGGGAGCTGTTTTTT.

This chain uses TRBV6-4 with TRBJ2-1, with 13 bases aligning to TRBD2. The J segment lost 4 bases and the V segment lost 2 bases, leaving 5 bases of the junction unmatched. This CDR3 is built from 17 residues. CDR1 is MRHNA and CDR2 is SNTAGT in the germline V gene. This CDR3 reads CASSDPTTSGGYNEQFF. CDR3 coding DNA: TGTGCCAGCAGTGACCCTACGACTAGCGGGGGGTACAATGAGCAGTTCTTC.